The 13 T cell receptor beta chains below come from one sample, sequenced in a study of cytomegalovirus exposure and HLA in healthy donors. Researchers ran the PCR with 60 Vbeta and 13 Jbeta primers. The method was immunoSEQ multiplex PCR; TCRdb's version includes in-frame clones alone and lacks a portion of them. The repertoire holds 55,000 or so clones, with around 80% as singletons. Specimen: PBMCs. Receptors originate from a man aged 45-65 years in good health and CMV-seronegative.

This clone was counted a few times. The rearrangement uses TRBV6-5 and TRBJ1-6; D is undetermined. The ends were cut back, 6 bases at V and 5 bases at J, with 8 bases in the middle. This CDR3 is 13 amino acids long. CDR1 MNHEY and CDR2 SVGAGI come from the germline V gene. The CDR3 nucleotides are TGTGCCAGCAGCCGGGTAGATAATTCACCCCTCCACTTT. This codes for CASSRVDNSPLHF.

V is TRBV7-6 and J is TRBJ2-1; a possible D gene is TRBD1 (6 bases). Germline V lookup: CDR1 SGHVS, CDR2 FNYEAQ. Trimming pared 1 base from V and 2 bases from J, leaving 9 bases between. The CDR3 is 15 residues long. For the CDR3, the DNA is TGTGCCAGCAGCTTAGGGCAGGGGCCCTACAATGAGCAGTTCTTC. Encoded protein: CASSLGQGPYNEQFF.

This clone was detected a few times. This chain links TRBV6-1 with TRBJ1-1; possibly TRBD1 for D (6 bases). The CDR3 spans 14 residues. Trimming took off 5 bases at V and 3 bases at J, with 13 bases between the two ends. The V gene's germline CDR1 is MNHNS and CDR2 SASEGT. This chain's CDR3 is CASSSGGAYTEAFF. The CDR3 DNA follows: TGTGCCAGCAGTTCCGGGGGGGCTTACACTGAAGCTTTCTTT.

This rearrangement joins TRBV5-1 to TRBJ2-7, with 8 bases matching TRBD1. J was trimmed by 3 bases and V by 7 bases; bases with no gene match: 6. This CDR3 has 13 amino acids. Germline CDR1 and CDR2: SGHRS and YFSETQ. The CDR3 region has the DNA TGCGCCAGCGGGTTGGGACAGGACTACGAGCAGTACTTC. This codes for CASGLGQDYEQYF.

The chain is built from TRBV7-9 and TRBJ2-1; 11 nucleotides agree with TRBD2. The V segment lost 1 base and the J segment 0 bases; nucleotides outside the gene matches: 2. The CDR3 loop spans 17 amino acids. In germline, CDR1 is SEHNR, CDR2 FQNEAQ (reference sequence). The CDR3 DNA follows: TGTGCCAGCAGCTTAGTTACTAGCGGGGGCTCCTACAATGAGCAGTTCTTC. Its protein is CASSLVTSGGSYNEQFF.

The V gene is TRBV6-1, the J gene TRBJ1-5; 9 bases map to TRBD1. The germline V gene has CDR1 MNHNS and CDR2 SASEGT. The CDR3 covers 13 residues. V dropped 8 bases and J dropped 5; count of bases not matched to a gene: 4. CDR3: CASGGQGYQPQHF. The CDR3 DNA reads TGTGCCAGCGGGGGACAGGGCTATCAGCCCCAGCATTTT.

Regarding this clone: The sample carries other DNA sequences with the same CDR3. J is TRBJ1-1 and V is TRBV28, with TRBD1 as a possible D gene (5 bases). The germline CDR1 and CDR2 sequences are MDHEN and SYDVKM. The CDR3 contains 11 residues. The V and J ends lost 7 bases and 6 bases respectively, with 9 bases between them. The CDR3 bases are TGTGCCAGCACGCTAGGGGCTGAAGCTTTCTTT. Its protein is CASTLGAEAFF.

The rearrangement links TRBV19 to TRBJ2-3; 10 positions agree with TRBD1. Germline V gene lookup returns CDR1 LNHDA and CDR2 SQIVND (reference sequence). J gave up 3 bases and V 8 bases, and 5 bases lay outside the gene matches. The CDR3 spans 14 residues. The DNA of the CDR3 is TGTGCCAGTTGGGACAGGGGATTAACAGATACGCAGTATTTT. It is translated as CASWDRGLTDTQYF.

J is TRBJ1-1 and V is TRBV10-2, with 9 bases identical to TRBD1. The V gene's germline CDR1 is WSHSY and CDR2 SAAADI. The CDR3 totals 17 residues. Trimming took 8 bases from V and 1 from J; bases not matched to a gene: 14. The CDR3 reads CASGGYGQGIRNTEAFF. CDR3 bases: TGCGCCAGCGGGGGTTATGGACAGGGGATAAGGAACACTGAAGCTTTCTTT.

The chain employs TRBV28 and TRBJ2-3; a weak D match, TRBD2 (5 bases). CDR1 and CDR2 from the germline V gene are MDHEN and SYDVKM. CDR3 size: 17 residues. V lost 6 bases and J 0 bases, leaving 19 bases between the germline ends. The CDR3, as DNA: TGTGCCAGCAGCTCCTTTCGGGGATTCTCTAGCACAGATACGCAGTATTTT. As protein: CASSSFRGFSSTDTQYF.

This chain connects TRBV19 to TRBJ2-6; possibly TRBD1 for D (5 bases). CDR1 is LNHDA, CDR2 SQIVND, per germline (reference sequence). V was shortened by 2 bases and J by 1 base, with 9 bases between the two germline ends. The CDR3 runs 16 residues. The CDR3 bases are TGTGCCAGTAGTATATTTTCAGGGTCTGGGGCCAACGTCCTGACTTTC. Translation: CASSIFSGSGANVLTF.

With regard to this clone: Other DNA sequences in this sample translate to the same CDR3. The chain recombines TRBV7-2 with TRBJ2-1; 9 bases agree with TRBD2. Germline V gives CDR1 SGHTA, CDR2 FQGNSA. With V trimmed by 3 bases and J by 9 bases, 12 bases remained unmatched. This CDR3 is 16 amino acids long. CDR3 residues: CASSFVAGASGGEQFF. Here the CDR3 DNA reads TGTGCCAGCAGCTTCGTAGCGGGGGCCTCGGGGGGTGAGCAGTTCTTC.

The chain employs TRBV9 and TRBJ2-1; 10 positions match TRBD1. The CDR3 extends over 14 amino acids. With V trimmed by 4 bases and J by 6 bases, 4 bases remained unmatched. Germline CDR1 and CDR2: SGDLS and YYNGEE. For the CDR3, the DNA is TGTGCCAGCAGCACCTGGACAGGGGGCAATGAGCAGTTCTTC. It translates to CASSTWTGGNEQFF.